Listed here are 26 T cell receptor beta chains from one sample, sequenced in a study of control samples from healthy donors and cancer patients. TCRdb's copy holds only in-frame clones and misses some; the assay was immunoSEQ multiplex PCR. The sample holds some 74,000 clones, about 88% seen once. The sequenced sample was blood. These receptors came from a woman aged 50 to 60 in good health.

This rearrangement joins TRBV2 to TRBJ1-6; tentative D call: TRBD1 (6 bases). Germline CDR1 SNHLY, CDR2 FYNNEI. The V end lost 7 bases, the J end lost 6 bases, and 25 bases lay between the germline ends. The CDR3 extends over 18 amino acids. CDR3 sequence reads: CASTRWALDRTPNSPLHF. As DNA, the CDR3 is TGTGCCAGCACCCGCTGGGCTCTCGACAGGACCCCTAATTCACCCCTCCACTTT.

This clone occurred once. This sequence joins TRBV5-6 and TRBJ2-7, with D unresolved. Germline V gene data show CDR1 as SGHDT and CDR2 as YYEEEE. The CDR3 extends over 15 amino acids. Trimming left V 6 bases short and J 5 bases short, with 21 bases between. DNA for the CDR3: TGTGCCAGCATCGGAAGGGAAGGGTTTGGCGACGAGCAGTACTTC. Translated: CASIGREGFGDEQYF.

The gene calls are TRBV28 and TRBJ2-7, with 8 bases matching TRBD1. The V gene's germline CDR1 is MDHEN and CDR2 SYDVKM. The length of the CDR3 is 14 residues. V was clipped by 3 bases and J by 7 bases; unmatched bases: 8. The CDR3 loop is CASSFGDRSGEQYF. CDR3 nucleotides: TGTGCCAGCAGTTTCGGGGACAGGTCAGGGGAGCAGTACTTC.

This chain uses TRBV2 with TRBJ2-5; D may correspond to TRBD1 or TRBD2 (5 bases each). Per the germline V gene, CDR1 is SNHLY and CDR2 is FYNNEI. Trimming removed 0 bases at V and 9 bases at J, with 14 bases between. The CDR3 sequence is 14 residues long. The CDR3 DNA reads as TGTGCCAGCAGTGAAGCGATAGCCCCGGGGCCCCAGTACTTC. The encoded protein is CASSEAIAPGPQYF.

This clone was detected once. The chain combines TRBV5-4 with TRBJ1-3; D is unresolved. This CDR3 spans 14 amino acids. CDR1 is SGHNT, CDR2 YYREEE, per germline (reference sequence). Trimming took off 2 bases at V and 3 bases at J, with 9 bases between the two ends. This chain's CDR3 is CASSLDSSGNTIYF. Here the CDR3 DNA reads TGTGCCAGCAGCTTAGACTCGAGTGGAAACACCATATATTTT.

In this sample, this clone turned up once. The chain combines TRBV6-6 with TRBJ1-1; TRBD1 matches at 8 bases. The CDR3 has 14 amino acids. Germline trimming cut 5 bases from V and 4 bases from J; bases unmatched to any gene: 6. Germline CDR1 reads MNHNY; CDR2 reads SVGAGI (reference sequence). The CDR3 DNA follows: TGTGCCAGCAGTAGCCCCCAGGGGGCCACTGAAGCTTTCTTT. Translated, it gives CASSSPQGATEAFF.

The chain combines TRBV28 with TRBJ2-3; D may be TRBD1 or TRBD2 (7 bases each). Trimming stripped 4 bases from V and 3 bases from J, with 14 bases between. CDR3 length: 15 amino acids. Germline V gene data show CDR1 as MDHEN and CDR2 as SYDVKM. Written as DNA, the CDR3 is TGTGCCAGCAGTTCTACAGGGGAGGGGACAGATACGCAGTATTTT. It codes for CASSSTGEGTDTQYF.

The CDR3 sequence is CASSITSPLSYNEQFF. CDR3 coding DNA: TGCGCCAGCAGCATAACTAGCCCGCTCAGTTACAATGAGCAGTTCTTC. This rearrangement joins TRBV5-1 to TRBJ2-1; possibly TRBD2 for D (6 bases). V lost 4 bases to trimming and J lost 4 bases, with 18 bases between them. Germline CDR1 and CDR2: SGHRS and YFSETQ. The CDR3 is 16 amino acids.

This sequence joins TRBV24-1 and TRBJ1-5, with D possibly being TRBD1 (5 bases). The germline V and J ends were trimmed by 2 bases and 7 bases, with 11 bases remaining between them. The CDR3 length is 14 residues. CDR1 is KGHDR, CDR2 SFDVKD, per germline. The CDR3 loop reads CATSDWGGEQPQHF. CDR3 nucleotides: TGTGCCACCAGTGATTGGGGGGGGGAGCAGCCCCAGCATTTT.

This clone showed up just a few times. This CDR3 is also generated by other DNA sequences in the sample. This chain links TRBV5-4 with TRBJ1-2; 7 bases map to TRBD1. The germline CDR1 and CDR2 sequences are SGHNT and YYREEE (reference sequence). Trimming removed 0 bases from V and 3 bases from J; junction bases left unmatched: 2. CDR3 length: 14 amino acids. CDR3 region: CASSLGQGYYGYTF. The CDR3 nucleotides are TGTGCCAGCAGCTTGGGACAGGGTTACTATGGCTACACCTTC.

The chain joins TRBV19 to TRBJ1-5; D is undetermined. Germline lookup yields CDR1 LNHDA and CDR2 SQIVND (reference sequence). The CDR3 has 13 residues. V lost 5 bases to trimming and J lost 3 bases, with 8 bases between them. CDR3 residues: CASSEHYNQPQHF. The CDR3 DNA reads TGTGCCAGTAGTGAACACTACAATCAGCCCCAGCATTTT. Full variable domain (outside the CDR3, taken from reference TRBV19 and TRBJ1-5): DGGITQSPKYLFRKEGQNVTLSCEQNLNHDAMYWYRQDPGQGLRLIYYSQIVNDFQKGDIAEGYSVSREKKESFPLTVTSAQKNPTAFYLCASSEHYNQPQHFGDGTRLSIL.

As DNA, the CDR3 is TGTGCCAGCAGCTTGGGACGGACCATTCCCACCGGGGAGCTGTTTTTT. The encoded protein is CASSLGRTIPTGELFF. The chain couples TRBV2 to TRBJ2-2; D might be TRBD1 or TRBD2, each matching 5 bases. The CDR3 contains 16 residues. Trimming cost V 6 bases and J 4 bases, with 18 bases left between them. CDR1 and CDR2 from the germline V gene are SNHLY and FYNNEI.

The chain uses TRBV6-5 and TRBJ1-2; perhaps TRBD1 as D (6 bases). The CDR3 runs to 13 residues. Germline values: CDR1 MNHEY, CDR2 SVGAGI. The germline V and J ends were trimmed by 8 bases and 8 bases, with 18 bases remaining between them. The CDR3 coding sequence is TGTGCCAGCGCAAACACCGAGGGGGTCGGCTACACCTTC. Residues: CASANTEGVGYTF.

The rearrangement uses TRBV6-5 and TRBJ1-3; 7 positions agree with TRBD1. The CDR3 is 16 residues long. V trimming: 0 bases; J trimming: 0 bases; junction bases outside the gene matches: 2. In germline, CDR1 is MNHEY, CDR2 SVGAGI. CDR3 nucleotide sequence: TGTGCCAGCAGTTACTCGAACAGGGGCTCTGGAAACACCATATATTTT. This sequence encodes CASSYSNRGSGNTIYF.

The genes are TRBV5-4 and TRBJ1-2, with 9 bases aligning to TRBD1. Germline CDR1 and CDR2: SGHNT and YYREEE (reference sequence). The V and J ends lost 0 bases and 6 bases, in that order; junction bases with no gene match: 6. The CDR3 is made up of 15 amino acids. The CDR3 loop is CASSLGQGDSNGYTF. The CDR3 DNA sequence: TGTGCCAGCAGCTTGGGACAGGGGGATTCTAATGGCTACACCTTC.

The chain employs TRBV19 and TRBJ1-6; TRBD1 agrees at 7 bases. Germline values: CDR1 LNHDA, CDR2 SQIVND (reference sequence). The CDR3 totals 12 residues. V dropped 9 bases and J dropped 11; count of bases not matched to a gene: 7. The CDR3 sequence: CASRGFGAPLHF. The DNA for the CDR3 is TGTGCCAGCAGGGGGTTCGGGGCACCCCTCCACTTT.

The chain recombines TRBV4-1 with TRBJ1-2, with D perhaps TRBD1 (5 bases). Germline V gene data show CDR1 as MGHRA and CDR2 as YSYEKL. The CDR3 runs 13 residues. Trimming took 2 bases from V and 2 from J, leaving 6 bases between them. CDR3: CASSQRQNYGYTF. The CDR3 bases are TGCGCCAGCAGCCAAAGACAGAACTATGGCTACACCTTC.

This chain connects TRBV5-4 to TRBJ1-1; D perhaps matches TRBD1 (5 bases). V lost 4 bases, J lost 5 bases, and 9 bases lay in between. The CDR3 covers 12 residues. Germline V gene lookup returns CDR1 SGHNT and CDR2 YYREEE (reference sequence). The CDR3 DNA reads as TGTGCCAGCAGCCGTCAGGGTACTGAAGCTTTCTTT. Its protein is CASSRQGTEAFF.

This clone was recorded once. The chain couples TRBV27 to TRBJ1-5; 7 nucleotides line up with TRBD1. V shed 7 bases, J shed 7 bases, and the junction held 13 bases outside the gene matches. The CDR3 runs 15 residues. Germline V gene lookup returns CDR1 MNHEY and CDR2 SMNVEV (reference sequence). CDR3 DNA sequence: TGTGCCAGCAAGCGGGAAGGGGGCGTAAGGCAGCCCCAGCATTTT. This codes for CASKREGGVRQPQHF.

V and J are TRBV5-1 and TRBJ1-2; D remains ambiguous. V dropped 4 bases and J dropped 3 bases, with 10 bases sitting between them. CDR3 length: 13 amino acids. Germline V gene sequence: CDR1 SGHRS, CDR2 YFSETQ. This chain's CDR3 is CASSQSNDYGYTF. The CDR3 DNA sequence: TGCGCCAGCAGCCAGAGTAACGACTATGGCTACACCTTC.

The gene calls are TRBV4-1 and TRBJ1-2, with a possible D match to TRBD1 (5 bases). V lost 1 base, J lost 8 bases, and 17 bases lay in between. Germline lookup yields CDR1 MGHRA and CDR2 YSYEKL. The CDR3 contains 15 residues. Written as DNA, the CDR3 is TGCGCCAGCAGCCAAGCGGGGGGGACGGGCGAGGGCTACACCTTC. Its protein is CASSQAGGTGEGYTF.

In DNA form, the CDR3 reads TGTGCCAGCTTTTTCGATAGGGGGGGCGTATCTTGGACAGATACGCAGTATTTT. The encoded protein is CASFFDRGGVSWTDTQYF. The chain uses TRBV2 and TRBJ2-3, with D perhaps matching TRBD2 (7 bases). V lost 8 bases to trimming and J lost 3 bases, with 27 bases between them. Germline CDR1 SNHLY, CDR2 FYNNEI. The CDR3 has 18 residues.

This clone was counted at least ten times. The chain recombines TRBV30 with TRBJ2-7; 9 nucleotides match TRBD1. Germline V CDR1 and CDR2: GTSNPN, SVGIG (reference sequence). J was trimmed by 4 bases and V by 3 bases; bases with no gene match: 7. The CDR3 extends over 14 amino acids. The CDR3 DNA sequence: TGTGCCTGGAGATTACAGGGGGCGGGATACGAGCAGTACTTC. It codes for CAWRLQGAGYEQYF.

The chain links TRBV18 to TRBJ2-3; TRBD2 agrees at 10 bases. Germline CDR1 KGHSH, CDR2 LQKENI. This CDR3 has 18 amino acids. With 2 bases clipped from V and 0 bases from J, the junction kept 8 bases outside the gene matches. This CDR3 is CASSPRTSGYTSTDTQYF. The CDR3 bases are TGTGCCAGCTCACCAAGGACTAGCGGATATACTAGCACAGATACGCAGTATTTT.

The chain is built from TRBV7-6 and TRBJ2-7; 11 bases are a match to TRBD2. Germline CDR1 is SGHVS and CDR2 is FNYEAQ. J gave up 6 bases and V 5 bases, and 6 bases lay outside the gene matches. This CDR3 is 14 amino acids long. DNA of the CDR3: TGTGCCAGCAGCGCACTAGCGGGGGATGGCGAGCAGTACTTC. Its translation is CASSALAGDGEQYF.

The sample holds one count of this clone. The gene calls are TRBV12-3 or TRBV12-4 and TRBJ1-3; no firm D call. Trimming removed 6 bases from V and 2 bases from J, with 8 bases in between. The CDR3 extends over 13 amino acids. CDR3 bases: TGTGCCAGCAGAGGGTGGCCTGGAAACACCATATATTTT. It translates to CASRGWPGNTIYF.